This T cell receptor (beta chain) emerged from a study of blood T cells in healthy people across ages. As to this clonotype: Compared with germline, one end of the junction differs, possibly owing to a read error.

The CDR3 consists of 15 residues. Looked up from germline, CDR1 is SGHTA and CDR2 is FQGNSA. It was with a sample-barcoded 5' primer and a J-beta primer mix that a second PCR of roughly 6 to 12 cycles was run. A tag from a template-switch adaptor with 12 random nucleotides marked each cDNA molecule. MiXCR was run by TCRdb on the 5' RACE reads, yielding one entry per CDR3 protein. The data show about 640,000 distinct CDR3 sequences, approximately 30% seen once. The sequence derives from a woman of 80 years or more in good health. Sequencing was carried out using blood. The chain uses TRBV7-2 and TRBJ2-3; no reliable D call. Written as DNA, the CDR3 is TGTGCCGGCAGCACGATTTCGGCATCCCCAGATACGCAGTATTTT. Its translation is CAGSTISASPDTQYF. The full variable domain, its missing parts supplied by reference TRBV7-2 and TRBJ2-3, is GAGVSQSPSNKVTEKGKDVELRCDPISGHTALYWYRQSLGQGLEFLIYFQGNSAPDKSGLPSDRFSAERTGGSVSTLTIQRTQQEDSAVYLCAGSTISASPDTQYFGPGTRLTVL.